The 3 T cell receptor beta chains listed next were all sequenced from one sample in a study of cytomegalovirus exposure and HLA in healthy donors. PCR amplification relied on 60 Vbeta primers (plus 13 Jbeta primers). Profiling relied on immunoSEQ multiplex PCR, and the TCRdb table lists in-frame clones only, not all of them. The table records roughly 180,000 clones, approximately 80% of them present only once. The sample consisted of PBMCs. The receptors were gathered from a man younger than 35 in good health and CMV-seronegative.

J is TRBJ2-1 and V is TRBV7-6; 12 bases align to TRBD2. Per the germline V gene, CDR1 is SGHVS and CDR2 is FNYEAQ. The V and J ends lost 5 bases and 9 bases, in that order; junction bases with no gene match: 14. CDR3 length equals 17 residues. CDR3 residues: CASSPRRLAGGWGEQFF. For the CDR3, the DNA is TGTGCCAGCAGCCCTCGGAGGCTAGCGGGAGGGTGGGGTGAGCAGTTCTTC. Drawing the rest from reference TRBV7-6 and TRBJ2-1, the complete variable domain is GAGVSQSPRYKVTKRGQDVALRCDPISGHVSLYWYRQALGQGPEFLTYFNYEAQQDKSGLPNDRFSAERPEGSISTLTIQRTEQRDSAMYRCASSPRRLAGGWGEQFFGPGTRLTVL.

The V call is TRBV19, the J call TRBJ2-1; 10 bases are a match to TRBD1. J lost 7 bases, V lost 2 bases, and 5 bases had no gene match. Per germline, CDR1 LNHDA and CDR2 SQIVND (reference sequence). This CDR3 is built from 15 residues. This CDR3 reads CASSILGTGVNEQFF. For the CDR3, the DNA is TGTGCCAGTAGTATACTCGGGACAGGGGTTAATGAGCAGTTCTTC.

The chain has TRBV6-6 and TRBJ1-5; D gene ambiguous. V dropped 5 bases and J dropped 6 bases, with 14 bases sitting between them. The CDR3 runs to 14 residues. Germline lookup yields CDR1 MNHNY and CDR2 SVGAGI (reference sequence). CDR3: CASSIGMEGQPQHF. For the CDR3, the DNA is TGTGCCAGCAGTATTGGGATGGAGGGTCAGCCCCAGCATTTT.